In its sample, the clone carrying this TCR beta chain was seen once. The data were obtained in a study of blood T cell repertoires in COVID-19. In the study overall: COVID-19 samples from acute and convalescent phases originated in the United States, Italy and Spain. PBMCs, B-cell-depleted T cells, or T cells provided the cDNA or gDNA that made up the material.

Per germline, CDR1 GTSNPN and CDR2 SVGIG (reference sequence). The CDR3 is 13 amino acids. The ends lost 5 bases at V and 0 bases at J; junction bases unmatched: 1. In the source study's methods: Amplification of reference gene primers provided the estimated nucleated cell counts. This table comes from immunoSEQ multiplex PCR, and its TCRdb copy is limited to in-frame clones, with some not included. V, J and clone size were drawn from that table, and D and trimming were deduced from the DNA. Of around 170,000 clones listed, about nine tenths are singletons. The sequence was obtained from a woman in her seventies with acute or convalescent COVID-19. Sequenced sample: peripheral blood. The genes are TRBV30 and TRBJ1-5; TRBD1 agrees at 7 bases. DNA of the CDR3: TGTGCCTGGGACAGGGTTAGCAATCAGCCCCAGCATTTT. This translates into CAWDRVSNQPQHF.